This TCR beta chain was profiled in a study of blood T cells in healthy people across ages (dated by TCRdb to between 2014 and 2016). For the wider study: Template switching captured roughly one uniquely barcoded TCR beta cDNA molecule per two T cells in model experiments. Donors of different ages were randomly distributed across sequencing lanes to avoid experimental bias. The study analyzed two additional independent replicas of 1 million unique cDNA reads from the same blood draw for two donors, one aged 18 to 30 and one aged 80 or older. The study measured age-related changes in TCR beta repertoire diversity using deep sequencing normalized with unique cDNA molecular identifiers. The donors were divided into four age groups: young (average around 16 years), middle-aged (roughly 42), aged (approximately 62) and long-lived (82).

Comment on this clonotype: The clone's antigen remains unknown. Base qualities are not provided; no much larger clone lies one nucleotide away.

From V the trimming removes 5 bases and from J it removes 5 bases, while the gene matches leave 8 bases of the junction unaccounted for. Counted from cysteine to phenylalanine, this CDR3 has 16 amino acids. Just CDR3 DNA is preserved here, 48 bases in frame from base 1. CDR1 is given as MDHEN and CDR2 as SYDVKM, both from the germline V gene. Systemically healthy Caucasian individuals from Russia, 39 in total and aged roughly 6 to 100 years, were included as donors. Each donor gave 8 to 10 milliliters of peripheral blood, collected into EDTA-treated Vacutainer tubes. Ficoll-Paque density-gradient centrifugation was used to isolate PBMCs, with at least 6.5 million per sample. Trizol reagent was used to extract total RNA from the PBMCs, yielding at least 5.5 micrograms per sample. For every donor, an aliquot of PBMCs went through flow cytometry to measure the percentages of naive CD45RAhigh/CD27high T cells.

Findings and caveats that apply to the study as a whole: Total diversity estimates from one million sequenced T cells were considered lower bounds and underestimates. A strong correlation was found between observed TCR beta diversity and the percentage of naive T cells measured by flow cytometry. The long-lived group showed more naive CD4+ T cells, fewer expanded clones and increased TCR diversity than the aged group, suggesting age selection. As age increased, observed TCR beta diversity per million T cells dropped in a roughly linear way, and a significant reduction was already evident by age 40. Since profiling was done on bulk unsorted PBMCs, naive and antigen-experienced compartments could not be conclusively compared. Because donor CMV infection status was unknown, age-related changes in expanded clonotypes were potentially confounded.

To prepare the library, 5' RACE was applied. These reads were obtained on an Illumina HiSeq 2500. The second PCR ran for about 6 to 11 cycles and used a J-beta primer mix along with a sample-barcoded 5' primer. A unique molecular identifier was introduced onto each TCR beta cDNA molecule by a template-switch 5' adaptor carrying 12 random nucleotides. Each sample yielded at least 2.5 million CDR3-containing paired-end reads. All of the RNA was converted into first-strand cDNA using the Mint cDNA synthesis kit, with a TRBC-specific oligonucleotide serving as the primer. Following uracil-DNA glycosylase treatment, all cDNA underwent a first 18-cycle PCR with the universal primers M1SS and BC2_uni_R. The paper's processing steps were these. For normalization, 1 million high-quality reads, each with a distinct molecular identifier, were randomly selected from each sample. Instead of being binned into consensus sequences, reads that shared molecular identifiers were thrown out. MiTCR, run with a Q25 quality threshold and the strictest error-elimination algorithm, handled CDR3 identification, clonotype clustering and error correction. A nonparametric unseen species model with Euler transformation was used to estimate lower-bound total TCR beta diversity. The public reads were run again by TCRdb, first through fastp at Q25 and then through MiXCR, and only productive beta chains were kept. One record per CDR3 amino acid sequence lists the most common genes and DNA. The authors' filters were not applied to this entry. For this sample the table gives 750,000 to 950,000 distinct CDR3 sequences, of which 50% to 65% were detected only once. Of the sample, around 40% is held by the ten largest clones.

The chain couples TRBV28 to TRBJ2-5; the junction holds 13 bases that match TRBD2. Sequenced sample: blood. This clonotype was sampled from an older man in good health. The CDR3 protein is CASSPRTSGRRETQYF. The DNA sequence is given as TGTGCCAGCAGTCCCCGGACTAGCGGGAGAAGGGAGACCCAGTACTTC. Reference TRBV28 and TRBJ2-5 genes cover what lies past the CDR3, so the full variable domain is DVKVTQSSRYLVKRTGEKVFLECVQDMDHENMFWYRQDPGLGLRLIYFSYDVKMKEKGDIPEGYSVSREKKERFSLILESASTNQTSMYLCASSPRTSGRRETQYFGPGTRLLVL.